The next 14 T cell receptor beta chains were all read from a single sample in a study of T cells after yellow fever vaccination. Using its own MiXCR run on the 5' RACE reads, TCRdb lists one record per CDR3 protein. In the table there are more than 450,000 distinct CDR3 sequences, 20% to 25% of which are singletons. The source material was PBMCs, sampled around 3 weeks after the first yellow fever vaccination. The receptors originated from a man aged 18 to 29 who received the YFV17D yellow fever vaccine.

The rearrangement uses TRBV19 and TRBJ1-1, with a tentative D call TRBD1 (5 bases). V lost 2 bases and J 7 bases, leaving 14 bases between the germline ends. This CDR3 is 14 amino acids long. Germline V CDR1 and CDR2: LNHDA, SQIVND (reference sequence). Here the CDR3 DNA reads TGTGCCAGTAGTATACGGGGCCAGGGTGGTGAAGCTTTCTTT. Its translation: CASSIRGQGGEAFF.

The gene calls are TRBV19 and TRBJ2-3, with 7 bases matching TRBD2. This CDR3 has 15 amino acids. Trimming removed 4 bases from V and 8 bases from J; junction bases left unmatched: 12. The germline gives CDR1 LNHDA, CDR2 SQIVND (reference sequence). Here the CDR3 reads CASSTLMAGVGTQYF. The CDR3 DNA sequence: TGTGCCAGTAGTACCCTCATGGCGGGGGTCGGTACGCAGTATTTT.

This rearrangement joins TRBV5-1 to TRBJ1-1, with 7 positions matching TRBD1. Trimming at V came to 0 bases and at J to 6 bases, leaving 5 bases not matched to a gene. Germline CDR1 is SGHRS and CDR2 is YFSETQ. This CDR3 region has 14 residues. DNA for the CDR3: TGCGCCAGCAGCTTGGGTAGGGGGCTGGCTGAAGCTTTCTTT. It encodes CASSLGRGLAEAFF.

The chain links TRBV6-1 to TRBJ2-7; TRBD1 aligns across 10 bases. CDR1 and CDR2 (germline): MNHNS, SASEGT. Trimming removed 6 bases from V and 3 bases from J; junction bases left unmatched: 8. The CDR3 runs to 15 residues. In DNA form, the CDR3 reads TGTGCCAGCAGGAAAGGGGGACAGGGGATCTACGAGCAGTACTTC. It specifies CASRKGGQGIYEQYF.

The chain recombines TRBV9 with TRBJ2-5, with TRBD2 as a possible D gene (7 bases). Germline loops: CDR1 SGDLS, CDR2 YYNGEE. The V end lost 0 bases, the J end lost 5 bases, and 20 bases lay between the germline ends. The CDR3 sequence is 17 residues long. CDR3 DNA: TGTGCCAGCAGCGTAGGACCGGGACCGGGGAGGGGGGAGACCCAGTACTTC. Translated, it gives CASSVGPGPGRGETQYF.

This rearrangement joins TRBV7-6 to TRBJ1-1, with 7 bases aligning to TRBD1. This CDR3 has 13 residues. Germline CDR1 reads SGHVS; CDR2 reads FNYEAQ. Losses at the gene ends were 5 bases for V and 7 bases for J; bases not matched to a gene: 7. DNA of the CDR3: TGTGCCAGCAGCCGCCGACAGGGAGGTGAAGCTTTCTTT. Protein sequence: CASSRRQGGEAFF.

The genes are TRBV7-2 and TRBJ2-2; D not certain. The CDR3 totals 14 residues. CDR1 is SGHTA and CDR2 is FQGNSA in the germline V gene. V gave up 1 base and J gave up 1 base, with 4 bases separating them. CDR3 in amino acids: CASSLGVNTGELFF. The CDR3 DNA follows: TGTGCCAGCAGCTTAGGTGTGAACACCGGGGAGCTGTTTTTT.

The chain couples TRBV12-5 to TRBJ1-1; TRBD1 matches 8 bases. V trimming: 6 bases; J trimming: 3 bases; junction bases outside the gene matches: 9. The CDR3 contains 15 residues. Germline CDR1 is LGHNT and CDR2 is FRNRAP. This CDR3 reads CASGPQGVSDTEAFF. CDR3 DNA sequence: TGTGCTAGTGGGCCACAGGGGGTATCGGACACTGAAGCTTTCTTT.

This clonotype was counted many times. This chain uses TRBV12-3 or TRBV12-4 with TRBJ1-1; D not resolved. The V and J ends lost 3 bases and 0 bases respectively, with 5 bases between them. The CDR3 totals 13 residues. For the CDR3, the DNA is TGTGCCAGCAGTTTTTCAGTGAACACTGAAGCTTTCTTT. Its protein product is CASSFSVNTEAFF.

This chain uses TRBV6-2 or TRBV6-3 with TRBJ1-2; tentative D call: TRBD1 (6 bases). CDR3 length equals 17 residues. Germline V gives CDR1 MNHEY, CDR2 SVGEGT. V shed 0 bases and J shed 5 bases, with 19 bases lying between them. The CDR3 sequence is CASSYSSRGPRGYGYTF. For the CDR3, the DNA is TGTGCCAGCAGTTACTCGAGCCGGGGGCCGAGGGGTTATGGCTACACCTTC.

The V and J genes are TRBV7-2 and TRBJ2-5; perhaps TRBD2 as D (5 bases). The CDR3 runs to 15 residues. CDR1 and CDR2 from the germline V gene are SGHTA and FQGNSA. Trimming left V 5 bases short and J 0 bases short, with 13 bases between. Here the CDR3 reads CASSVSGLYQETQYF. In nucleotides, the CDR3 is TGTGCCAGCAGCGTGTCTGGACTGTACCAAGAGACCCAGTACTTC.

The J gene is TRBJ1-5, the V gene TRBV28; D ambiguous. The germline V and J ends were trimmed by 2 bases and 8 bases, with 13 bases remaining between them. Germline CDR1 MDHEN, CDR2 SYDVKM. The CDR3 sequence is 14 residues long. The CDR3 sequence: CASSLAPGREPQHF. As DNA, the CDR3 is TGTGCCAGCAGTTTAGCCCCGGGTCGGGAGCCCCAGCATTTT.

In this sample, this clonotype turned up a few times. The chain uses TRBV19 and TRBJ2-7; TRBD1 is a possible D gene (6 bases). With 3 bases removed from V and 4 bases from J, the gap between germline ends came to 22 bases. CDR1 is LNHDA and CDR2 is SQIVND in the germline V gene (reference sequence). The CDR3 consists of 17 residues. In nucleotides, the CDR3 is TGTGCCAGTAGTATCGGACAGCCCTACATCCTCCCGTACGAGCAGTACGTC. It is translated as CASSIGQPYILPYEQYV.

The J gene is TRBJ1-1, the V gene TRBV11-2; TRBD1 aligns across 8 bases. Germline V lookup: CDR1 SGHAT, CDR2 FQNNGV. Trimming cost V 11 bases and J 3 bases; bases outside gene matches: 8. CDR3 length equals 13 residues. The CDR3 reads CAAKTTGDTEAFF. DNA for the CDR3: TGTGCCGCAAAAACGACAGGGGACACTGAAGCTTTCTTT.